Following are 18 T cell receptor beta chains from one sample sequenced in a study of post-analysis software for immune sequencing data. These receptors lack a known antigen. The authors incorporated unique molecular identifiers into the TCR beta cDNA libraries. TCRdb analysed the PCR reads with MiXCR anew, one entry per CDR3 protein. The repertoire holds some 450,000 distinct CDR3 sequences, with roughly 46% as singletons. Overall study findings and caveats: TRBV5-6, TRBV5-1 and TRBV20-1 were among 4 or 5 TRBV segments more frequent in patients than controls.

The specimen sequenced was blood. The receptors originated from a girl aged 5-17 years with multiple sclerosis.

This chain uses TRBV20-1 with TRBJ2-3; maybe TRBD2 (6 bases). Germline V gives CDR1 DFQATT, CDR2 SNEGSKA (reference sequence). Trimming took 1 base from V and 5 from J, leaving 13 bases between them. This CDR3 comprises 14 residues. CDR3 bases: TGCAGTGCTAGAGCGGACTATTTATTAGATACGCAGTATTTT. As protein: CSARADYLLDTQYF.

This clonotype was detected a few times. The chain is built from TRBV5-6 and TRBJ2-1; 13 positions agree with TRBD2. The ends lost 4 bases at V and 6 bases at J; junction bases unmatched: 1. Germline lookup yields CDR1 SGHDT and CDR2 YYEEEE. This CDR3 comprises 14 residues. The CDR3 sequence: CASSRTSGSNEQFF. CDR3 coding DNA: TGTGCCAGCAGCCGGACTAGCGGGAGCAATGAGCAGTTCTTC.

In this sample, this clonotype turned up a few times. V usage is TRBV3-1 and J usage is TRBJ2-7; weak D call: TRBD1 (5 bases). The V end lost 0 bases, the J end lost 6 bases, and 9 bases lay between the germline ends. The CDR3 contains 13 residues. The germline CDR1 and CDR2 sequences are LGHDT and YNNKEL (reference sequence). The CDR3 DNA reads TGTGCCAGCAGCCAAGAGTGGGGCTCCGAGCAGTACTTC. Its translation is CASSQEWGSEQYF.

This clonotype was observed a handful of times. Just one base apart from a much larger clone, this may be a read error. V gene TRBV7-8 combines with J gene TRBJ2-5; unclear D gene. V lost 1 base and J 11 bases, leaving 17 bases between the germline ends. Looked up from germline, CDR1 is SGHVS and CDR2 is FQNEAQ. This CDR3 has 14 residues. The CDR3 nucleotides are TGTGCCAGCAGCTTAGACGGCCAGTTCAATGAGCAGTACTTC. Translation: CASSLDGQFNEQYF.

The rearrangement joins TRBV4-2 to TRBJ1-6; D might be TRBD1 (5 bases). The germline CDR1 and CDR2 sequences are LGHNA and YNFKEQ. The CDR3 consists of 13 residues. The V end was cut by 3 bases, the J end by 8 bases, with 8 bases between. CDR3 loop: CASSHKGDSPLHF. The CDR3 DNA is TGTGCCAGCAGCCATAAAGGGGATTCACCCCTCCACTTT.

Note on this clonotype: The junction departs from the called germline gene at one end, perhaps through a read error. V is TRBV5-1 and J is TRBJ2-1, with 11 bases lining up with TRBD2. Germline loops: CDR1 SGHRS, CDR2 YFSETQ. This CDR3 is built from 16 residues. Written as DNA, the CDR3 is TGCGCCGGCAGCTCTATAGCGGGAGGGCCCTACAATGAGCAGTTCTTC. This sequence encodes CAGSSIAGGPYNEQFF.

The chain is built from TRBV29-1 and TRBJ2-7; weak D call: TRBD1 (7 bases). V lost 5 bases to trimming and J lost 4 bases, with 30 bases between them. CDR3 length: 18 residues. From germline, CDR1 is SQVTM and CDR2 ANQGSEA. CDR3 sequence: CSVRKKLACGGGYYEQYF. The CDR3 coding sequence is TGCAGCGTTCGTAAGAAGCTCGCTTGTGGAGGGGGCTATTACGAGCAGTACTTC.

The rearrangement links TRBV24-1 to TRBJ2-3, with a weak D call TRBD2 (5 bases). Per the germline V gene, CDR1 is KGHDR and CDR2 is SFDVKD. The V and J ends lost 4 bases and 4 bases respectively, with 17 bases between them. CDR3 length: 16 amino acids. The DNA of the CDR3 is TGTGCCACCAGTGACGACTATCCGTTTAGCGCAGATACGCAGTATTTT. Translating it yields CATSDDYPFSADTQYF.

The chain has TRBV5-1 and TRBJ1-2; D gene unclear. CDR1 is SGHRS, CDR2 YFSETQ, per germline. Trimming pared 5 bases from V and 2 bases from J, leaving 16 bases between. This CDR3 has 15 amino acids. The CDR3 DNA is TGCGCCAGCAGGGGCAGGAGCTACCTCAACTATGGCTACACCTTC. Encoded protein: CASRGRSYLNYGYTF.

Here the CDR3 DNA reads TGTGCCAGCAGCCCCATTAAAGCGGGAGATTTCAATGAGCAGTTCTTC. Translated, it gives CASSPIKAGDFNEQFF. The chain employs TRBV6-5 and TRBJ2-1, with 8 bases fitting TRBD2. Germline V gene sequence: CDR1 MNHEY, CDR2 SVGAGI. CDR3 size: 16 residues. V gave up 6 bases and J gave up 6 bases; unmatched junction bases: 13.

V and J are TRBV15 and TRBJ2-7; 8 nucleotides match TRBD2. The CDR3 length is 18 residues. Germline trimming cut 0 bases from V and 1 base from J; bases unmatched to any gene: 11. CDR1 and CDR2 from the germline V gene are LNHNV and YYDKDF (reference sequence). Here the CDR3 DNA reads TGTGCCACCAGCAGAGATCTCCAAAGAACTAGCGGATCCTACGAGCAGTACTTC. The encoded protein is CATSRDLQRTSGSYEQYF.

The chain combines TRBV3-1 with TRBJ2-1, with 9 nucleotides matching TRBD1. Germline CDR1 reads LGHDT; CDR2 reads YNNKEL (reference sequence). CDR3 length equals 14 residues. Trimming removed 7 bases from V and 7 bases from J; junction bases left unmatched: 8. The chain's CDR3 is CASNSGTGQNEQFF. For the CDR3, the DNA is TGTGCCAGCAATTCCGGGACAGGGCAGAATGAGCAGTTCTTC.

To note about this clonotype: With a much larger clone just one base away, this may be a read error. The genes are TRBV14 and TRBJ2-7, with a tentative D call TRBD1 (6 bases). V lost 0 bases and J lost 4, with 13 bases in between. From germline, CDR1 is SGHDN and CDR2 FVKESK. CDR3 size: 15 residues. The DNA of the CDR3 is TGTGCCAGCAGCCAAGATCGGGACACCGGATACGAGCAGTACTTC. Translated, it gives CASSQDRDTGYEQYF.

This chain uses TRBV27 with TRBJ2-1; TRBD2 matches 10 bases. CDR1 and CDR2 from the germline V gene are MNHEY and SMNVEV (reference sequence). V was pared by 5 bases and J by 10 bases, with 11 bases of the junction left unmatched. This CDR3 contains 15 residues. CDR3 region: CASSQSSGRSYEQFF. The CDR3 DNA reads as TGTGCCAGCAGTCAAAGTAGCGGGAGGTCCTACGAGCAGTTCTTC.

This clonotype was detected only a few times. V gene TRBV6-6 combines with J gene TRBJ2-5; D perhaps matches TRBD2 (5 bases). The J call may be in error: the DNA end matches TRBJ2-7 better. Germline-derived CDR1 and CDR2 are MNHNY and SVGAGI (reference sequence). This CDR3 spans 16 amino acids. The CDR3, as DNA: TGTGCCAGCCAGGCAGCCGAGGAGGTGGGAGTCTACGAGCAGTACTTC. It codes for CASQAAEEVGVYEQYF.

The chain has TRBV3-1 and TRBJ2-1, with TRBD2 identical over 8 bases. Germline V CDR1 and CDR2: LGHDT, YNNKEL (reference sequence). The CDR3 length is 15 residues. V was clipped by 4 bases and J by 9 bases; unmatched bases: 11. The CDR3 sequence is CASSPGGSGISEQFF. DNA of the CDR3: TGTGCCAGCAGCCCCGGGGGTAGCGGGATAAGTGAGCAGTTCTTC.

This clonotype came up a few times. The gene calls are TRBV15 and TRBJ1-2; D uncertain. The ends were cut back, 0 bases at V and 8 bases at J, with 19 bases in the middle. The germline gives CDR1 LNHNV, CDR2 YYDKDF (reference sequence). The CDR3 runs to 16 residues. In DNA, the CDR3 is TGTGCCACCAGCAGAGATGTCGGGCGAGTCTTTGAGGGCTACACCTTC. This codes for CATSRDVGRVFEGYTF.

This clonotype was recorded only once. This rearrangement joins TRBV20-1 to TRBJ2-1; 10 positions match TRBD1. CDR1 is DFQATT and CDR2 is SNEGSKA in the germline V gene (reference sequence). CDR3 length: 14 residues. V was pared by 6 bases and J by 4 bases, with 6 bases of the junction left unmatched. Written as DNA, the CDR3 is TGCAGTGCCGACGACAGGGGGCCTTACAATGAGCAGTTCTTC. This codes for CSADDRGPYNEQFF.